These T cell receptor beta chains were read from a single sample in a study of T cells in Graves' hyperthyroidism and ophthalmopathy. TCRdb processed the multiplex PCR reads anew with MiXCR; each CDR3 protein has one entry. The table shows fewer than 650,000 distinct CDR3 sequences, with less than 15% occurring only once. Sample: blood. These receptors were taken from a middle-aged woman with Graves' hyperthyroidism. Each CDR3 is given with its conserved first and last residue. Fields, in order: clone size, D gene, V gene, J gene, CDR3 DNA, CDR3 protein. A D gene is named only where the DNA matches it firmly. Not every row has a clone size; where given, it reads once, few, many or a size class.

size: many; D: .; V: TRBV20-1; J: TRBJ2-1; DNA: TGCAGTGCTAGAGACGTTCAGGGGGGGTCCGACTACAATGAGCAGTTCTTC; CDR3: CSARDVQGGSDYNEQFF
size: few; D: .; V: TRBV7-8; J: TRBJ1-2; DNA: TGTGCCAGCAGCCCCTATCTGGGGACAAGTGGCTACACCTTC; CDR3: CASSPYLGTSGYTF
size: .; D: TRBD1; V: TRBV19; J: TRBJ2-1; DNA: TGTGCCAGTAGTATAGACAGGGGGCAAGCGAATGAGCAGTTCTTC; CDR3: CASSIDRGQANEQFF
size: many; D: .; V: TRBV28; J: TRBJ2-1; DNA: TGTGCCAGCAGTTCCAATCAGGGCCACTACAATGAGCAGTTCTTC; CDR3: CASSSNQGHYNEQFF
size: .; D: .; V: TRBV6-5; J: TRBJ2-1; DNA: TGTGCCAGCAGTTTGGGGGAAAGGTCCTGCAATGAGCAGTTCTTC; CDR3: CASSLGERSCNEQFF
size: many; D: .; V: TRBV5-6; J: TRBJ2-7; DNA: TGTGCCAGCAGCCGTCCGGGAGAGGGGACCTACGAGCAGTACTTC; CDR3: CASSRPGEGTYEQYF
size: many; D: .; V: TRBV6-5; J: TRBJ2-5; DNA: TGTGCCAGCAGTTACTCGGCAGGGAAGGTAGAGACCCAGTACTTC; CDR3: CASSYSAGKVETQYF
size: .; D: TRBD2; V: TRBV27; J: TRBJ2-2; DNA: TGTGCCAGCAGTTCCTCGGGAGGGATTCGCACCGGGGAGCTGTTTTTT; CDR3: CASSSSGGIRTGELFF
size: .; D: .; V: TRBV20-1; J: TRBJ1-4; DNA: TGCAGTGCTAAAGACGGCTCAACTAATGAAAAACTGTTTTTT; CDR3: CSAKDGSTNEKLFF
size: many; D: .; V: TRBV6-1; J: TRBJ2-5; DNA: TGTGCCAGCAGTCACGACGGAGGAAAGACCCAGTACTTC; CDR3: CASSHDGGKTQYF
size: few; D: .; V: TRBV5-1; J: TRBJ2-1; DNA: TGCGCCAGCAGCTTACACAGCGCAGGCTCCTACAATGAGCAGTCCTTC; CDR3: CASSLHSAGSYNEQSF
size: many; D: .; V: TRBV11-3; J: TRBJ2-1; DNA: TGTGCCAGCAGCTTTCCCGACCCACCAGCCTATGAGCAGTTCTTC; CDR3: CASSFPDPPAYEQFF
size: few; D: TRBD1; V: TRBV5-1; J: TRBJ2-5; DNA: TGCGCCAGCAAGCGCGAGGGACAGAAGGCCGAGACCCAGTACTTC; CDR3: CASKREGQKAETQYF
size: .; D: TRBD1; V: TRBV12-3/TRBV12-4; J: TRBJ1-4; DNA: TGTGCCAGCAGTGTCGACAGGGTGAACGAAAAACTGTTTTTT; CDR3: CASSVDRVNEKLFF
size: few; D: .; V: TRBV24-1; J: TRBJ2-1; DNA: TGTGCCACCAGTGATTCGGTTCTCGAGCAGTTCTTC; CDR3: CATSDSVLEQFF
size: .; D: TRBD1; V: TRBV19; J: TRBJ1-5; DNA: TGTGCCAGTGAGACAGGGTCCTTGTTTAGCAATCAGCCCCAGCATTTT; CDR3: CASETGSLFSNQPQHF
size: many; D: .; V: TRBV28; J: TRBJ2-4; DNA: TGTGCCAGCAGTTTACGGGGGGCCCAAAACATTCAGTACTTC; CDR3: CASSLRGAQNIQYF
size: many; D: TRBD1; V: TRBV20-1; J: TRBJ1-1; DNA: TGCAGTGCTGCACAGGGGGTCCCTGAAGCTTTCTTT; CDR3: CSAAQGVPEAFF
size: many; D: .; V: TRBV20-1; J: TRBJ2-4; DNA: TGCAGTGCTAGTGAATTGGGCAAAAACATTCAGTACTTC; CDR3: CSASELGKNIQYF
size: few; D: TRBD1; V: TRBV19; J: TRBJ2-2; DNA: TGTGCCAGCCCTACAGGGGGTACCGGGGAGCTGTTTTTT; CDR3: CASPTGGTGELFF
size: many; D: .; V: TRBV2; J: TRBJ2-5; DNA: TGTGCCAGCACGGGCGGTAGCGAGACCCAGTACTTC; CDR3: CASTGGSETQYF
size: many; D: .; V: TRBV7-9; J: TRBJ2-3; DNA: TGTGCCAGCAGCACCCGCTTAGGGAGCACAGATACGCAGTATTTT; CDR3: CASSTRLGSTDTQYF
size: many; D: .; V: TRBV6-1; J: TRBJ1-2; DNA: TGTGCCAGCAGTTTGACTTCGGAAGTCGGAGGCATCTATGGCTACACCTTC; CDR3: CASSLTSEVGGIYGYTF
size: .; D: .; V: TRBV19; J: TRBJ1-1; DNA: TGTGCCAGTAGCCCGATAGGCGTGGGAGCGGAAGCTTTCTTT; CDR3: CASSPIGVGAEAFF
size: .; D: .; V: TRBV27; J: TRBJ1-2; DNA: TGTGCCAGCAGTCCTAATTCATTCTATGGCTACACCTTC; CDR3: CASSPNSFYGYTF
size: few; D: .; V: TRBV4-1; J: TRBJ2-3; DNA: TGCGCCAGCAGCCAAGATCTTGCCAGCGGGAGCACAGATACGCAGTATTTT; CDR3: CASSQDLASGSTDTQYF
size: .; D: TRBD2; V: TRBV20-1; J: TRBJ2-1; DNA: TGCAGTGCCGTGACTAGCGGGGCCTACAATGAGCAGTTCTTC; CDR3: CSAVTSGAYNEQFF
size: many; D: TRBD1; V: TRBV12-3/TRBV12-4; J: TRBJ2-3; DNA: TGTGCCAGCAGCACCGGGACAGGGGTTACAGATACGCAGTATTTT; CDR3: CASSTGTGVTDTQYF
size: few; D: TRBD2; V: TRBV19; J: TRBJ2-1; DNA: TGTGCCAGTAGTGGTGCTAGCGGGCCACCCTTCACCTACAATGAGCAGTTCTTC; CDR3: CASSGASGPPFTYNEQFF
size: few; D: .; V: TRBV30; J: TRBJ2-3; DNA: TGTGCCTGGAGTCCAAATAGCAGGACAGATACGCAGTATTTT; CDR3: CAWSPNSRTDTQYF
size: .; D: TRBD2; V: TRBV6-1; J: TRBJ2-7; DNA: TGTGCCAGCAGCCTCCAGCGGGAGCACGGCAACGAGCAGTACTTC; CDR3: CASSLQREHGNEQYF
size: few; D: TRBD1; V: TRBV29-1; J: TRBJ1-1; DNA: TGCAGCGTTAACAGGGGCCAAATGAACACTGAAGCTTTCTTT; CDR3: CSVNRGQMNTEAFF
size: .; D: TRBD1; V: TRBV18; J: TRBJ2-6; DNA: TGTGCCAGCTCAACTAGAGGACAGGCGACTTCTGGGGCCAACGTCCTGACTTTC; CDR3: CASSTRGQATSGANVLTF
size: .; D: TRBD2; V: TRBV7-9; J: TRBJ2-5; DNA: TGTGCCAGCAGCTACCCTAGCGGGAGCAAGACCCAGTACTTC; CDR3: CASSYPSGSKTQYF
size: many; D: TRBD2; V: TRBV11-2; J: TRBJ2-1; DNA: TGTGCCAGCAGCTCCGGACTAGCGGCCAACTACAATGAGCAGTTCTTC; CDR3: CASSSGLAANYNEQFF
size: many; D: .; V: TRBV7-8; J: TRBJ2-3; DNA: TGTGCCAGCAGCTTTGGACACGGGACCACAGATACGCAGTATTTT; CDR3: CASSFGHGTTDTQYF
size: .; D: TRBD2; V: TRBV19; J: TRBJ2-1; DNA: TGTGCCAGTAGTATTGGGGGGGGATCCGGAAATGAGCAGTTCTTC; CDR3: CASSIGGGSGNEQFF
size: many; D: .; V: TRBV10-2; J: TRBJ2-5; DNA: TGCGCCAGCAGTGACCTGGGACTCCTACACTTC; CDR3: CASSDLGLLHF
size: many; D: .; V: TRBV12-3/TRBV12-4; J: TRBJ1-6; DNA: TGTGCCAGCAGACTTGGAAGGAATTCACCCCTCCACTTT; CDR3: CASRLGRNSPLHF
size: .; D: TRBD2; V: TRBV28; J: TRBJ2-7; DNA: TGTGCCTGCAGGGGCGCGGGACTAGCGGGAGGTGTCGAGCAGTACTTC; CDR3: CACRGAGLAGGVEQYF
size: many; D: TRBD2; V: TRBV5-1; J: TRBJ2-1; DNA: TGCGCCAGCAGCTTGGAGGCTAGCGGGCACTCCTACAATGAGCAGTTCTTC; CDR3: CASSLEASGHSYNEQFF
size: many; D: TRBD1; V: TRBV3-1; J: TRBJ1-6; DNA: TGTGCCAGCAGCCAACCGGGACAGGGAGATAATTCACCCCTCCACTTT; CDR3: CASSQPGQGDNSPLHF
size: many; D: .; V: TRBV28; J: TRBJ2-5; DNA: .; CDR3: CASSFGGGSPNSVPYF
size: .; D: .; V: TRBV13; J: TRBJ2-1; DNA: TGTGCCAGCAAACAGAGCTCCTACAATGAGCAGTTCTTC; CDR3: CASKQSSYNEQFF
size: many; D: .; V: TRBV12-3/TRBV12-4; J: TRBJ1-1; DNA: TGTGCCAGCAGTTCCGGGACTTCTAACACTGAAGCTTTCTTT; CDR3: CASSSGTSNTEAFF
size: many; D: .; V: TRBV7-8; J: TRBJ2-1; DNA: TGTGCCAGCAGTCCGAGCGAGCCTGAGCAGTTCTTC; CDR3: CASSPSEPEQFF
size: many; D: TRBD2; V: TRBV28; J: TRBJ2-7; DNA: TGTGCCAGCAGTTTAGAGGGGCTAGCGGTTCCTGGGGCCTACGAGCAGTACTTC; CDR3: CASSLEGLAVPGAYEQYF
size: many; D: TRBD2; V: TRBV20-1; J: TRBJ2-5; DNA: TGCAGTGCCTTAGCGGGAGGGCATCAAGAGACCCAGTACTTC; CDR3: CSALAGGHQETQYF
size: many; D: TRBD1; V: TRBV6-6; J: TRBJ2-7; DNA: TGTGCCAGCAGTTACTCGACCAGGGGGTCCTACGAGCAGTACTTC; CDR3: CASSYSTRGSYEQYF